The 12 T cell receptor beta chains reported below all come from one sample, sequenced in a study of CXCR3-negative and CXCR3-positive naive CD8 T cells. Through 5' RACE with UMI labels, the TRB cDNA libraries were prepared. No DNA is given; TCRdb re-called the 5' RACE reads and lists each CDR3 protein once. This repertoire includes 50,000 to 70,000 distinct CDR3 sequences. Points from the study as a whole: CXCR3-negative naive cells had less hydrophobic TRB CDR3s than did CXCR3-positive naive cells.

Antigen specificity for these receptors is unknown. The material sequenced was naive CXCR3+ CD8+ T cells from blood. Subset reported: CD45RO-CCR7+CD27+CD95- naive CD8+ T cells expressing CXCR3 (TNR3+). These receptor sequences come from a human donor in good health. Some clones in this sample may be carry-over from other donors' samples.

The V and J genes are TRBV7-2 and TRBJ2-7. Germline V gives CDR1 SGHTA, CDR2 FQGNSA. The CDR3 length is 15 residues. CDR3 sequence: CASSYYVGTPYEQYF.

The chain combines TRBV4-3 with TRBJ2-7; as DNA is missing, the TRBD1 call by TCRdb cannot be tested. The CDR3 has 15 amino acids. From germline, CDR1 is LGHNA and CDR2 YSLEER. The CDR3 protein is CASSQGTGLNYEQYF.

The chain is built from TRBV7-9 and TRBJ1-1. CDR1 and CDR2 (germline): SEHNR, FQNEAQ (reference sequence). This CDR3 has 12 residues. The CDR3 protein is CASSYSRAEAFF.

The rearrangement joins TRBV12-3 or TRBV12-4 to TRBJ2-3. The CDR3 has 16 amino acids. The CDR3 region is CASSSPAAPSTDTQYF.

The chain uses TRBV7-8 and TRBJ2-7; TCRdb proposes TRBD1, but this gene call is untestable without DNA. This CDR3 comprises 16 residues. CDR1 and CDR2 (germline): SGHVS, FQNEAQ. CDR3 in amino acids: CASSPWVGDRAYEQYF.

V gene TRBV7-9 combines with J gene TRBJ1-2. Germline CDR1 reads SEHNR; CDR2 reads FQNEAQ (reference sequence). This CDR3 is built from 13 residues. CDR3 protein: CASSLGTAAGYTF.

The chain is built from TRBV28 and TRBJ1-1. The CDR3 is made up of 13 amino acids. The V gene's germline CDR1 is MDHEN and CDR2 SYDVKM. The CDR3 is CASTAGPPTEAFF.

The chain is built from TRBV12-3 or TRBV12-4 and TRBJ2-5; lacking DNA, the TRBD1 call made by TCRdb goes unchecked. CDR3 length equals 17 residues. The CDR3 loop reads CASSNAPWSGGEETQYF.

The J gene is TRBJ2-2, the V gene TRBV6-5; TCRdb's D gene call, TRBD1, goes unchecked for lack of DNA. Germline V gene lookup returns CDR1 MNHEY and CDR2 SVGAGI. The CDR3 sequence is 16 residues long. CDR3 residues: CASSHPPGQGNGELFF.

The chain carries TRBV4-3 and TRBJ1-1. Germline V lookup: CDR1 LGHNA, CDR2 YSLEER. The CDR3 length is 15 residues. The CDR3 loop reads CASSQVSGYIAEAFF.

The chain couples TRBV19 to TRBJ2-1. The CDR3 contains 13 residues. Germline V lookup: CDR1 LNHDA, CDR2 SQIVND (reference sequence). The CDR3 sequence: CASSIRVRNEQFF.

The CDR3 is CASSYSLETQYF. This sequence joins TRBV6-2 or TRBV6-3 and TRBJ2-5. The CDR3 length is 12 residues. Germline CDR1 reads MNHEY; CDR2 reads SVGEGT.